A single sample gave rise to the 3 T cell receptor beta chains below, sequenced in a study of T-cell memory formation after mild COVID-19. TCRdb processed the 5' RACE reads anew with MiXCR; each CDR3 protein has one entry. Of roughly 620,000 distinct CDR3 sequences listed, roughly 18% are singletons. The sample consisted of PBMCs or a T cell subset sorted from them (not recorded which). The receptors here all came from an adult woman who had mild COVID-19 (a few samples of this study predate the infection). Cell type and time point are not known.

In this sample, this clonotype turned up many times. The V and J genes are TRBV3-1 and TRBJ2-2; D unresolved. CDR1 and CDR2 from the germline V gene are LGHDT and YNNKEL (reference sequence). The CDR3 contains 13 residues. Trimming took off 1 base at V and 6 bases at J, with 6 bases between the two ends. In DNA, the CDR3 is TGTGCCAGCAGCCAAGTCGGGTCCGGGGAGCTGTTTTTT. Its protein product is CASSQVGSGELFF.

This clonotype has more than one count but fewer than ten. CDR3 region: CASSLRGGHVRETQYF. The CDR3 DNA is TGTGCCAGCAGTTTACGGGGGGGACATGTAAGAGAGACCCAGTACTTC. The rearrangement uses TRBV12-3 or TRBV12-4 and TRBJ2-5; 8 nucleotides agree with TRBD2. The CDR3 is made up of 16 amino acids. V lost 2 bases and J lost 4; bases outside the gene matches: 9.

The V and J genes are TRBV5-4 and TRBJ1-2; D is perhaps TRBD1 (5 bases). Trimming cost V 0 bases and J 4 bases, with 13 bases left between them. Germline V lookup: CDR1 SGHNT, CDR2 YYREEE (reference sequence). The CDR3 covers 15 residues. CDR3 sequence (DNA): TGTGCCAGCAGCTTGGTGCTAGGACACTTCTATGGCTACACCTTC. It codes for CASSLVLGHFYGYTF.